These 12 T cell receptor beta chains share one sample of origin, sequenced in a study of cytomegalovirus exposure and HLA in healthy donors. The PCR had 60 Vbeta and 13 Jbeta primers. Libraries were prepared by immunoSEQ multiplex PCR; TCRdb keeps only in-frame clonotypes and omits some of them. The sample data list 90,000 to 130,000 clones. Sequenced material: PBMCs. The receptors derive from a young man in good health and CMV-seronegative.

The chain is built from TRBV30 and TRBJ2-4, with D unclear. V lost 4 bases to trimming and J lost 1 base, with 5 bases between them. Germline CDR1 is GTSNPN and CDR2 is SVGIG (reference sequence). CDR3 length: 12 amino acids. CDR3 region: CAWNSAKNIQYF. The CDR3 DNA reads TGTGCCTGGAATTCTGCCAAAAACATTCAGTACTTC.

This chain links TRBV27 with TRBJ2-7, with 13 bases lining up with TRBD2. Unmatched junction bases numbered 6, after V lost 6 bases and J lost 4 bases. The germline V gene encodes CDR1 MNHEY and CDR2 SMNVEV (reference sequence). The CDR3 sequence is 15 residues long. CDR3 sequence: CASRATSGGFYEQYF. The DNA of the CDR3 is TGTGCCAGCAGGGCGACTAGCGGGGGGTTTTACGAGCAGTACTTC.

The chain recombines TRBV7-2 with TRBJ2-5, with D perhaps TRBD1 (5 bases). The CDR3 is 12 residues long. V dropped 5 bases and J dropped 4 bases, with 8 bases sitting between them. Germline V gene data show CDR1 as SGHTA and CDR2 as FQGNSA. The CDR3 loop is CASSPDRETQYF. The CDR3, as DNA: TGTGCCAGCAGCCCCGACAGAGAGACCCAGTACTTC.

The CDR3 here is CASSPRAGQGTGETQYF. The CDR3 coding sequence is TGCGCCAGCAGCCCCCGCGCCGGACAGGGAACTGGAGAGACCCAGTACTTC. J is TRBJ2-5 and V is TRBV5-1, with TRBD1 matching 8 bases. After removal of 4 bases from V and 4 bases from J, the junction contained 15 bases not matched to a gene. This CDR3 spans 17 amino acids. The germline CDR1 and CDR2 sequences are SGHRS and YFSETQ.

The rearrangement joins TRBV11-2 to TRBJ1-3; D unresolved. The CDR3 is made up of 13 amino acids. V lost 3 bases and J lost 0, with 3 bases in between. CDR1 SGHAT and CDR2 FQNNGV come from the germline V gene. The CDR3: CASSLYSGNTIYF. As DNA, the CDR3 is TGTGCCAGCAGCTTGTACTCTGGAAACACCATATATTTT.

This sequence joins TRBV23-1 and TRBJ1-1; tentative D call: TRBD1 (5 bases). TRBV23-1 is an ORF, and what it does is uncertain. The CDR3 is 15 residues long. V was shortened by 3 bases and J by 1 base, with 12 bases between the two germline ends. The CDR3 reads CASSHPREGNTEAFF. For the CDR3, the DNA is TGCGCCAGCAGTCACCCCAGGGAGGGGAACACTGAAGCTTTCTTT.

The V gene is TRBV19, the J gene TRBJ1-6, with no clear D. V lost 3 bases to trimming and J lost 7 bases, with 4 bases between them. This CDR3 contains 12 residues. Germline V lookup: CDR1 LNHDA, CDR2 SQIVND (reference sequence). The CDR3 DNA reads as TGTGCCAGTAGTATCCGGAATTCACCCCTCCACTTT. This gives the protein CASSIRNSPLHF.

The V and J genes are TRBV7-8 and TRBJ2-7, with D possibly matching TRBD2 (6 bases). Trimming took 5 bases from V and 3 from J, leaving 20 bases between them. CDR3 length equals 16 residues. CDR1 is SGHVS and CDR2 is FQNEAQ in the germline V gene. The CDR3 spells CASSPGPGAGIYEQYF. The CDR3 region has the DNA TGTGCCAGCAGCCCAGGGCCGGGCGCGGGGATCTACGAGCAGTACTTC.

The chain uses TRBV5-6 and TRBJ2-2; D uncertain. V was cut by 0 bases and J by 5 bases, with 11 bases left in between. The CDR3 totals 15 residues. The V gene's germline CDR1 is SGHDT and CDR2 YYEEEE. The CDR3 loop is CASSLGGLTTGELFF. Here the CDR3 DNA reads TGTGCCAGCAGCTTGGGCGGCCTAACGACCGGGGAGCTGTTTTTT.

The V gene is TRBV5-1, the J gene TRBJ2-7; a possible D gene is TRBD1 (6 bases). CDR3 size: 14 residues. Germline loops: CDR1 SGHRS, CDR2 YFSETQ. V dropped 0 bases and J dropped 3 bases, with 10 bases sitting between them. Here the CDR3 reads CASSLGTVIYEQYF. The CDR3 DNA follows: TGCGCCAGCAGCTTGGGGACAGTAATCTACGAGCAGTACTTC.

The V and J genes are TRBV2 and TRBJ1-3; D is ambiguous. In germline, CDR1 is SNHLY, CDR2 FYNNEI. Trimming cost V 6 bases and J 3 bases, with 21 bases left between them. The CDR3 loop spans 17 amino acids. Here the CDR3 reads CASSPEKFTGGGNTIYF. CDR3 bases: TGTGCCAGCAGCCCTGAAAAATTCACGGGAGGTGGAAACACCATATATTTT.

The chain is built from TRBV12-5 and TRBJ2-2, with D tentatively TRBD1 (6 bases). Per the germline V gene, CDR1 is LGHNT and CDR2 is FRNRAP. The length of the CDR3 is 16 residues. The V gene lost 6 bases and the J gene lost 4 bases, with 18 bases spanning the gap. This CDR3 reads CASGSQTGVTTGELFF. As DNA, the CDR3 is TGTGCTAGTGGATCTCAGACAGGAGTTACCACCGGGGAGCTGTTTTTT.